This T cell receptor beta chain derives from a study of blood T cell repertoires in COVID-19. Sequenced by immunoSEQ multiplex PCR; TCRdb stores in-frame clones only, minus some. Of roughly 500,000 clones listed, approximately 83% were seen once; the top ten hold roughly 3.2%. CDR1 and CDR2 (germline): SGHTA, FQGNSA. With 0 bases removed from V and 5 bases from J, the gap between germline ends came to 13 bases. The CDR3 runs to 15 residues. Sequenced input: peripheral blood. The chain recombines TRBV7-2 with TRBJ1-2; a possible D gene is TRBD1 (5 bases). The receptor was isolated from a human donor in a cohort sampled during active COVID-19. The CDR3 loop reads CASSLALPTEYGYTF. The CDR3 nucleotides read TGTGCCAGCAGCTTAGCCCTGCCGACAGAGTATGGCTACACCTTC.